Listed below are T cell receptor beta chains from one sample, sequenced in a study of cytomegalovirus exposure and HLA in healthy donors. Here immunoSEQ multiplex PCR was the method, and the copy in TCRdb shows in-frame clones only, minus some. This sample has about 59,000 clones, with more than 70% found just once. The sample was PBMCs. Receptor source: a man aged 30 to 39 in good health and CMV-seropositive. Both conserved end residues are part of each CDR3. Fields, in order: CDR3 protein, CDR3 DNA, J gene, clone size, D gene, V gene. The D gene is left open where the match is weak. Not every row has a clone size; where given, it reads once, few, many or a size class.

CASSYSTWGGGEQYF TGTGCCAGCAGTTACTCGACTTGGGGGGGAGGGGAGCAGTACTTC TRBJ2-7 . TRBD2 TRBV6-5
CASGARGGPTYEQYF TGTGCCAGCGGGGCTCGGGGGGGCCCCACCTACGAGCAGTACTTC TRBJ2-7 . TRBD2 TRBV7-8
CAWGQQLNQPQHF TGTGCCTGGGGACAGCAACTTAATCAGCCCCAGCATTTT TRBJ1-5 . . TRBV30
CAWTGMNTEAFF TGTGCCTGGACAGGAATGAACACTGAAGCTTTCTTT TRBJ1-1 . . TRBV30
CASSPTGEPQETQYF TGTGCCAGCAGCCCCACTGGGGAGCCGCAAGAGACCCAGTACTTC TRBJ2-5 once . TRBV7-9
CAWSESFVTDTQYF TGCGCCTGGAGTGAATCCTTTGTGACAGATACGCAGTATTTT TRBJ2-3 . . TRBV30
CASSDSSGGATGELFF TGTGCCAGCAGTGACTCTAGCGGGGGGGCCACCGGGGAGCTGTTTTTT TRBJ2-2 few TRBD2 TRBV6-4
CASSPEGRGNTGELFF TGCGCCAGCAGCCCCGAGGGGAGGGGGAACACCGGGGAGCTGTTTTTT TRBJ2-2 . TRBD2 TRBV4-3
CASSYSSAGGSYGYTF TGTGCCAGCAGTTACTCATCGGCGGGGGGGAGCTATGGCTACACCTTC TRBJ1-2 . . TRBV6-5
CASSLMKGKGVNTEAFF TGTGCCAGCAGCTTGATGAAGGGGAAAGGGGTGAACACTGAAGCTTTCTTT TRBJ1-1 . . TRBV5-4
CASSVVSGAHEKLFF TGTGCCAGCAGCGTAGTTTCAGGGGCTCACGAAAAACTGTTTTTT TRBJ1-4 . . TRBV9
CASSVGVHGYGYTF TGTGCCAGCTCCGTCGGGGTTCACGGATATGGCTACACCTTC TRBJ1-2 few . TRBV6-8
CASSYEFRPDTQYF TGTGCCAGCAGTTACGAGTTCCGTCCAGATACGCAGTATTTT TRBJ2-3 . . TRBV6-5
CASSLGGSEAFF TGTGCCAGCAGCTTGGGAGGAAGTGAAGCTTTCTTT TRBJ1-1 . . TRBV7-9
CASSYRIRQGDQPQHF TGTGCCAGCAGTTACAGAATTCGACAAGGCGATCAGCCCCAGCATTTT TRBJ1-5 . . TRBV28
CASSQEKSSYNEQFF TGCGCCAGCAGCCAAGAGAAGAGCTCCTACAATGAGCAGTTCTTC TRBJ2-1 . . TRBV4-3
CASSRAPGTTRGYTF TGTGCCAGTAGTCGTGCTCCGGGGACAACCCGGGGCTACACCTTC TRBJ1-2 . . TRBV19
CASSLLQAGGFEKLFF TGTGCCAGCAGTTTGCTTCAGGCAGGGGGCTTTGAAAAACTGTTTTTT TRBJ1-4 few TRBD1 TRBV27
CASSPGGPNTEAFF TGTGCCAGCTCCCCAGGGGGCCCGAACACTGAAGCTTTCTTT TRBJ1-1 . TRBD1 TRBV2
CAWSQGLYTGELFF TGTGCCTGGAGTCAGGGACTTTACACCGGGGAGCTGTTTTTT TRBJ2-2 . . TRBV30
CASTGGTGNPNIQYF TGTGCCAGTACCGGGGGTACGGGGAATCCGAACATTCAGTACTTC TRBJ2-4 . . TRBV19
CASSLNAGGSPLHF TGTGCCAGCAGCTTAAACGCGGGCGGATCACCCCTCCACTTT TRBJ1-6 . . TRBV7-3
CASSQEPRGSPLHF TGTGCCAGCAGCCAAGAGCCCCGCGGTTCACCCCTCCACTTT TRBJ1-6 . . TRBV14
CASSFAQGARQPQHF TGTGCCAGCAGTTTCGCACAGGGGGCACGTCAGCCCCAGCATTTT TRBJ1-5 . TRBD1 TRBV28
CASSSGGTDGKEKLFF TGTGCCAGCAGTTCTGGGGGGACAGACGGGAAAGAAAAACTGTTTTTT TRBJ1-4 . TRBD1 TRBV28
CASLGRGSSEQFF TGTGCCAGCCTTGGGAGGGGTTCAAGTGAGCAGTTCTTC TRBJ2-1 . TRBD2 TRBV5-4
CASSLQGSTGELFF TGTGCCAGCAGCTTGCAGGGGAGCACCGGGGAGCTGTTTTTT TRBJ2-2 . . TRBV5-5
CSVEGGGSYEQYF TGCAGCGTTGAGGGCGGGGGCTCCTACGAGCAGTACTTC TRBJ2-7 once TRBD2 TRBV29-1
CASSPVAGSYNEQFF TGCGCCAGCAGCCCGGTTGCGGGTTCATACAATGAGCAGTTCTTC TRBJ2-1 few . TRBV5-1
CASSLKRGALTDTQYF TGTGCCAGTAGTCTTAAGCGGGGGGCCCTCACAGATACGCAGTATTTT TRBJ2-3 once TRBD2 TRBV19
CACSIGGNQPQHF TGTGCCTGTTCGATCGGGGGCAATCAGCCCCAGCATTTT TRBJ1-5 . . TRBV30
CASRTGGRGQPQHF TGTGCCAGCAGGACCGGGGGGCGCGGTCAGCCCCAGCATTTT TRBJ1-5 once . TRBV27
CASSQLGAGNEKLFF TGTGCCAGCAGCCAGTTGGGGGCCGGTAATGAAAAACTGTTTTTT TRBJ1-4 once . TRBV14
CASSFTPSGNNEKLFF TGTGCCAGCAGCTTCACACCCTCGGGGAACAATGAAAAACTGTTTTTT TRBJ1-4 few . TRBV5-5
CASSVTGGGNTIYF TGTGCCAGCAGTGTTACAGGGGGTGGAAACACCATATATTTT TRBJ1-3 . TRBD1 TRBV28
CASRRDRGNRNQPQHF TGTGCCAGCAGACGGGACAGGGGAAATCGGAATCAGCCCCAGCATTTT TRBJ1-5 . TRBD1 TRBV27
CASSPPQGLNTEAFF TGTGCCAGCTCACCACCGCAGGGATTGAACACTGAAGCTTTCTTT TRBJ1-1 . . TRBV18
CASSPGQGTPLDGYTF TGTGCCAGCAGCCCCGGACAGGGCACACCACTGGATGGCTACACCTTC TRBJ1-2 . TRBD1 TRBV6-6
CASGLGERGAGGEQFF TGTGCTAGTGGTTTGGGGGAGCGGGGGGCCGGCGGTGAGCAGTTCTTC TRBJ2-1 . TRBD2 TRBV12-5
CASSQVNIRAEYGYTF TGCGCCAGCAGCCAAGTTAATATCAGGGCGGAGTATGGCTACACCTTC TRBJ1-2 . . TRBV4-3
CARSRRGRDKNIQYF TGTGCCAGATCGCGAAGGGGGCGAGACAAAAACATTCAGTACTTC TRBJ2-4 . TRBD1 TRBV19
CASSVSGGDSLNTGELFF TGTGCCAGCAGCGTTAGCGGGGGTGACTCGTTGAACACCGGGGAGCTGTTTTTT TRBJ2-2 . TRBD2 TRBV7-2
CAGTPSGAGNTIYF TGTGCCGGTACCCCCTCGGGGGCTGGAAACACCATATATTTT TRBJ1-3 once . TRBV10-3
CASSLGTGTGAYEQYF TGTGCCAGCAGCTTAGGGACCGGGACAGGGGCCTACGAGCAGTACTTC TRBJ2-7 once TRBD1 TRBV7-8
CAIRPGLAGTDTQYF TGTGCCATCAGACCGGGACTAGCGGGGACAGATACGCAGTATTTT TRBJ2-3 . TRBD2 TRBV10-3
CASSHRAGGGIMFF TGTGCCAGCAGTCACAGGGCTGGCGGGGGGATCATGTTTTTT TRBJ1-4 . . TRBV28
CASTMIRDSEAFF TGTGCCAGCACCATGATCCGGGACAGCGAAGCTTTCTTT TRBJ1-1 once TRBD1 TRBV14
CASSDLAPTGVSPLHF TGTGCCAGCAGTGACCTAGCGCCGACAGGGGTGTCACCCCTCCACTTT TRBJ1-6 . TRBD1 TRBV6-1
CASSTPTPTDTQYF TGTGCCAGCAGCACACCCACACCCACAGATACGCAGTATTTT TRBJ2-3 . . TRBV9
CASSEASEPHQPQHF TGTGCCAGCAGTGAAGCATCAGAACCCCATCAGCCCCAGCATTTT TRBJ1-5 few . TRBV6-1
CASSQGVRGSGNTIYF TGCGCCAGCAGCCAAGGCGTCAGGGGGTCAGGAAACACCATATATTTT TRBJ1-3 once TRBD1 TRBV4-3
CASSLSELNLSPLHF TGTGCCAGCAGCTTATCGGAGCTTAACCTTTCACCCCTCCACTTT TRBJ1-6 . . TRBV7-9
CASSLSSPGGADTQYF TGTGCCAGCAGCTTAAGTTCCCCCGGGGGGGCAGATACGCAGTATTTT TRBJ2-3 . TRBD2 TRBV7-8
CAWKGGLVNTEAFF TGTGCCTGGAAGGGGGGGCTTGTGAACACTGAAGCTTTCTTT TRBJ1-1 . . TRBV30
CASSLGQGGQETQYF TGTGCCAGCAGCTTGGGACAGGGTGGCCAAGAGACCCAGTACTTC TRBJ2-5 . TRBD1 TRBV5-5
CAIRGTLNTEAFF TGTGCCATCAGGGGGACTTTGAACACTGAAGCTTTCTTT TRBJ1-1 . . TRBV10-3
CASSGQGLSYEQYF TGCGCCAGCAGCGGACAGGGTCTTAGCTACGAGCAGTACTTC TRBJ2-7 . TRBD1 TRBV5-1
CASSAGQGSPGELFF TGTGCCAGCAGCGCCGGACAGGGAAGTCCCGGGGAGCTGTTTTTT TRBJ2-2 . TRBD1 TRBV9
CATSSTGDAGQPQHF TGTGCCACCAGCAGCACAGGGGACGCGGGACAGCCCCAGCATTTT TRBJ1-5 few TRBD1 TRBV15
CASSQGAGLAGGTEQFF TGCGCCAGCAGCCAAGGAGCCGGACTAGCGGGGGGAACTGAGCAGTTCTTC TRBJ2-1 . TRBD2 TRBV4-1